This T cell receptor beta chain was profiled in a study of Ad26.COV2.S vaccination and SARS-CoV-2 variants (dated by TCRdb to 2020 to 2022). A note on the overall study: Vaccine-arm donors were drawn from COV1001, a multicentre, randomized, double-blind, placebo-controlled phase I-IIa trial of Ad26.COV2.S in healthy adults. Dosing of Ad26.COV2.S was intramuscular, at either 5x10^10 or 1x10^11 viral particles, delivered as one shot or as two shots spaced 56 days apart. The specificity and breadth of SARS-CoV-2-reactive T cell receptors after Ad26.COV2.S vaccination were assessed by TCRbeta repertoire sequencing. The TCR-sequenced set comprised approximately 32 samples: around 20 Ad26.COV2.S vaccine recipients, 5 placebo recipients and 8 SARS-CoV-2 convalescent individuals. Participants in the trial were split at random into five groups of five each, receiving low-dose or high-dose Ad26.COV2.S once or twice, or else placebo on both occasions. Investigators did not know the trial group allocation while performing experiments and assessing outcomes. General study outcomes and caveats: The authors noted that total T cell responses may have been underestimated by the TCR breadth and depth analyses. Comparable non-spike TCR breadth was observed between vaccine and placebo recipients, consistent with only spike being contained in the vaccine. After vaccination, spike-specific CD8+ and CD4+ T cell responses were reported to show substantial breadth. Comparing responses between vaccine doses or regimens was not something the study was powered to do. Compared with placebo recipients, Ad26.COV2.S recipients showed higher spike-specific TCR breadth (P = 0.0014).

This sample's treatment or condition label indicates: approximately 18 received Ad26.COV2.S at low or high dose, single or two shots; roughly five received placebo; per-sample allocation not given. Repertoires of vaccine and placebo recipients were sequenced from samples taken on day 63 after the first injection. In Cohort 1b, some 25 adults aged 18-55 years were enrolled at a single site in Boston, USA, between 29 July and 7 August 2020. Ad26.COV2.S was a replication-incompetent adenovirus type 26 vector expressing a prefusion-stabilized SARS-CoV-2 spike protein from the original Wuhan strain. Looking up the germline V gene (reference sequence) yields CDR1 SEHNR and CDR2 FQNEAQ. Reading from cysteine to phenylalanine, the CDR3 counts 15 amino acids. Just CDR3 DNA is preserved here, 45 bases in frame from base 1. At the junction V is shortened by 5 bases and J by 5 bases; bases outside the gene matches: 8.

On this clone itself: The specificity of this receptor is unknown. Base qualities are missing; no much larger clone stands one base away.

TCRbeta CDR3 regions were sequenced with the immunoSEQ Assay. After extraction, genomic DNA underwent amplification by bias-controlled multiplex PCR, followed by high-throughput sequencing. The paper's processing steps were these. To quantify the absolute abundance of every unique TCRbeta CDR3 region, sequences were collapsed and filtered. Usable DNA was measured by amplifying reference genes present in all nucleated cells, and TCRbeta template counts were normalized to that usable DNA to estimate T cell fraction. Repertoire TCRs were annotated as SARS-CoV-2-specific by exact matching of V gene, CDR3 amino acid sequence and J gene to a known reactive TCR set. MIRA supplied the reference SARS-CoV-2 TCR set, which was filtered for enrichment in COVID-19-positive ImmuneCODE repertoires so that public or cross-reactive TCRs were removed. Based on the MIRA antigens, annotated TCRs were further analysed at the level of specific ORF or position within ORF. Depth was the summed frequency of annotated unique rearrangements, while breadth was defined as annotated unique rearrangements over total unique productive rearrangements. Group comparisons of TCR breadth used two-sided Wilcoxon rank-sum tests. TCRdb's version of the immuneACCESS table is confined to in-frame rearrangements and falls short of the full clone set. An unresolved V gene accounts for under half of the shortfall where checked; the remainder is of unknown origin. V and J calls and clone size are those listed in that table; D and trimming were worked out from the DNA. The table for this sample lists 300,000 to 400,000 clones; around 86% of them were counted only once. Roughly 3.2% of the sample lies in the top ten.

The receptor was isolated from a person aged 18 to 59 who received the Ad26.COV2.S COVID-19 vaccine or a placebo. The chain joins TRBV7-9 to TRBJ1-4, and 7 bases in between align with TRBD1. The sequencing here drew on peripheral blood, taken in a trial of Ad26.COV2.S vaccine versus placebo. The DNA reads as follows: TGTGCCAGCAGCGAAGGGGGCCTATTGAATGAAAAACTGTTTTTT. The resulting protein is CASSEGGLLNEKLFF.